The T cell receptor beta chain described here comes from a study of blood T cell repertoires in COVID-19. Overall study: Material from acute and convalescent COVID-19 was sourced from the United States, Italy and Spain. The cDNA or gDNA used as material had been derived from T cells, B-cell-depleted T cells, or PBMCs.

The germline V gene has CDR1 LGHDT and CDR2 YNNKEL (reference sequence). The CDR3 has 15 amino acids. Trimming removed 4 bases at V and 0 bases at J, with 13 bases between. Libraries were prepared by immunoSEQ multiplex PCR; TCRdb keeps only in-frame clonotypes and omits some of them. The table lists about 100,000 clones, 65% to 90% of them singletons, with 2% to 3% in the top ten. Cohorts were determined from participant-reported clinical history. Two negative PCRs, clearance, or symptom resolution had been documented for recovered Cohort 3 donors. This sequence joins TRBV3-1 (or the pseudogene TRBV3-2) and TRBJ2-7; a weak D match, TRBD1 (6 bases). The origin of this receptor is a woman in her forties or fifties who had recovered from COVID-19. The material sequenced was PBMCs or T cells enriched from blood (not recorded which). CDR3 DNA: TGTGCCAGCAGCCCATTTGACAGGAGCTCCTACGAGCAGTACTTC. Residues: CASSPFDRSSYEQYF.